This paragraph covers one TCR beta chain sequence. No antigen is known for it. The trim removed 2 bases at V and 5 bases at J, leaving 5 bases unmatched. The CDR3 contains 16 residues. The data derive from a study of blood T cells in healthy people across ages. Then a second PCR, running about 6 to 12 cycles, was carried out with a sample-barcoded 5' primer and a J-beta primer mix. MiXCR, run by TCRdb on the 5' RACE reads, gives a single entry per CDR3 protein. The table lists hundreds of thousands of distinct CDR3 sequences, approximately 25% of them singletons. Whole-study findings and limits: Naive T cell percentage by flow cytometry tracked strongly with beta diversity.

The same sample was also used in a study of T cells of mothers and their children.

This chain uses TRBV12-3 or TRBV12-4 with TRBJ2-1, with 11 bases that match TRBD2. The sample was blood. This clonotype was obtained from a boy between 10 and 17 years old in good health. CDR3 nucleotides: TGTGCCAGCAGTTTATTCCCGACTAGCGGGAACAATGAGCAGTTCTTC. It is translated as CASSLFPTSGNNEQFF.